The rows below give T cell receptor beta chains drawn from one sample of a study of patients and donors after allogeneic stem cell transplantation. TCRdb re-derived calls from the RT-PCR reads in MiXCR, one entry per CDR3 protein. This repertoire shows fewer than 250,000 distinct CDR3 sequences, 12% to 15% found once; its top ten account for approximately 10%. Sequencing was done on a sample of blood, either unsorted or a sorted T cell fraction (not recorded which). All receptors come from a human donor who was either an allogeneic HSCT recipient or a stem cell or donor lymphocyte infusion donor (not recorded which). It is not recorded whose cells these are; they may come from a transplant donor. CDR3s include the opening cysteine and the closing phenylalanine or tryptophan. D genes are given only for firm matches. Clone size is given for some rows only: seen once, a few or many times, or a class if the clone is expanded.

v_gene: TRBV6-1
d_gene: TRBD1
abundance: NA
j_gene: TRBJ2-2
CDR3aa: CASSRQGANTGELFF
CDR3nt: TGTGCCAGCAGTCGACAGGGGGCGAACACCGGGGAGCTGTTTTTT

v_gene: TRBV19
d_gene: NA
abundance: NA
j_gene: TRBJ1-1
CDR3aa: CASRPGRVRTEAFF
CDR3nt: TGTGCCAGTAGGCCGGGACGAGTCCGCACTGAAGCTTTCTTT

v_gene: TRBV7-2
d_gene: NA
abundance: few
j_gene: TRBJ1-2
CDR3aa: CASSRGGQRYGYTF
CDR3nt: TGTGCCAGCAGCCGAGGGGGGCAGCGCTATGGCTACACCTTC

v_gene: TRBV20-1
d_gene: NA
abundance: few
j_gene: TRBJ2-2
CDR3aa: CSARVGQNTNTGELFF
CDR3nt: TGCAGTGCTAGAGTAGGGCAGAACACGAACACCGGGGAGCTGTTTTTT

v_gene: TRBV9
d_gene: TRBD2
abundance: NA
j_gene: TRBJ2-7
CDR3aa: CASSGGLAGEKSYEQYF
CDR3nt: TGTGCCAGCAGCGGCGGACTAGCGGGGGAGAAAAGCTACGAGCAGTACTTC

v_gene: TRBV20-1
d_gene: NA
abundance: few
j_gene: TRBJ2-2
CDR3aa: CSARPVDTGELFF
CDR3nt: TGCAGTGCTAGACCGGTGGACACCGGGGAGCTGTTTTTT

v_gene: TRBV18
d_gene: NA
abundance: few
j_gene: TRBJ2-7
CDR3aa: CASSPLHLLREQYF
CDR3nt: TGTGCCAGCTCACCACTTCACCTCTTGCGCGAGCAGTACTTC

v_gene: TRBV9
d_gene: TRBD1
abundance: once
j_gene: TRBJ1-2
CDR3aa: CASSVGEGAVSGYTF
CDR3nt: TGTGCCAGCAGCGTAGGAGAGGGGGCGGTTAGTGGCTACACCTTC

v_gene: TRBV27
d_gene: TRBD2
abundance: few
j_gene: TRBJ2-5
CDR3aa: CASSPWGGKETQYF
CDR3nt: TGTGCCAGCAGCCCCTGGGGGGGAAAAGAGACCCAGTACTTC

v_gene: TRBV2
d_gene: NA
abundance: few
j_gene: TRBJ2-2
CDR3aa: CASSGGARATGELFF
CDR3nt: TGTGCCAGCAGTGGGGGGGCGCGGGCCACCGGGGAGCTGTTTTTT

v_gene: TRBV10-3
d_gene: NA
abundance: NA
j_gene: TRBJ1-1
CDR3aa: CAISEVAGQNTEAFF
CDR3nt: TGTGCCATCAGTGAGGTCGCCGGACAGAACACTGAAGCTTTCTTT

v_gene: TRBV12-3/TRBV12-4
d_gene: NA
abundance: NA
j_gene: TRBJ2-1
CDR3aa: CASGYTRGNEQFF
CDR3nt: TGTGCCAGCGGTTACACTAGGGGCAATGAGCAGTTCTTC

v_gene: TRBV6-5
d_gene: NA
abundance: many
j_gene: TRBJ2-4
CDR3aa: CASSSSTNLAKNIQYF
CDR3nt: TGTGCCAGCAGTTCCTCGACAAATCTAGCCAAAAACATTCAGTACTTC

v_gene: TRBV20-1
d_gene: TRBD1
abundance: NA
j_gene: TRBJ2-1
CDR3aa: CSAVPGQGDEQFF
CDR3nt: TGCAGTGCGGTCCCGGGACAGGGGGATGAGCAGTTCTTC

v_gene: TRBV5-5
d_gene: TRBD1
abundance: NA
j_gene: TRBJ2-1
CDR3aa: CASSLLRQGGNEQFF
CDR3nt: TGTGCCAGCAGCTTGCTGAGACAGGGTGGGAATGAGCAGTTCTTC